The next 2 T cell receptor beta chains were all read from a single sample in a study of OX40 agonist ivuxolimab in advanced cancers. Profiled with immunoSEQ multiplex PCR; TCRdb holds only in-frame clones, not every one. The repertoire includes 50,000 to 65,000 clones, approximately 90% of them detected once, and about 1.4% sits in the top ten. The sample in question was CD4+ or CD8+ T cells sorted from blood, obtained in a trial of the OX40 agonist ivuxolimab. These receptors were taken from an adult with an advanced solid tumor such as melanoma, head and neck, liver or kidney cancer.

This chain uses TRBV6-1 with TRBJ2-3; 11 nucleotides align to TRBD2. The CDR3 sequence is 15 residues long. Germline loops: CDR1 MNHNS, CDR2 SASEGT. The V segment lost 5 bases and the J segment 3 bases; nucleotides outside the gene matches: 4. DNA for the CDR3: TGTGCCAGCAGTTCAGGGACTAGCGGTACAGATACGCAGTATTTT. Its translation is CASSSGTSGTDTQYF.

The chain uses TRBV6-5 and TRBJ1-2, with D unresolved. The CDR3 sequence is 14 residues long. Trimming shortened V by 5 bases and J by 4 bases, and 14 bases separated the two germline ends. CDR1 and CDR2 from the germline V gene are MNHEY and SVGAGI. CDR3 DNA sequence: TGTGCCAGCAGTGAAGTGATCACCGGCTATGGCTACACCTTC. Protein product: CASSEVITGYGYTF.